The 19 T cell receptor beta chains presented below share a single source sample, sequenced in a study of blood T cell repertoires in COVID-19. Sequenced by immunoSEQ multiplex PCR; TCRdb stores in-frame clones only, minus some. Among some 250,000 clones, around nine tenths were seen once, and the ten largest hold roughly 8.3%. Sequencing input: PBMCs or T cells enriched from blood (not recorded which). The receptors were gathered from a man aged 40-55 years who had recovered from COVID-19.

This clone was found a few times. The chain employs TRBV20-1 and TRBJ2-1, with a tentative D call TRBD2 (5 bases). The CDR3 length is 12 residues. V was shortened by 3 bases and J by 7 bases, with 10 bases between the two germline ends. Germline CDR1 is DFQATT and CDR2 is SNEGSKA (reference sequence). CDR3 region: CSASPGVNEQFF. Here the CDR3 DNA reads TGCAGTGCTAGTCCCGGGGTTAATGAGCAGTTCTTC.

The rearrangement links TRBV11-1 to TRBJ1-1; D remains ambiguous. The germline V gene has CDR1 SGHAT and CDR2 FQDESV (reference sequence). The germline V and J ends were trimmed by 5 bases and 1 base, with 17 bases remaining between them. The CDR3 sequence is 16 residues long. CDR3 in DNA: TGTGCCAGCAGCCGTTCGAGTACCGTGTGGAACACTGAAGCTTTCTTT. Its protein product is CASSRSSTVWNTEAFF.

This chain connects TRBV10-2 to TRBJ2-4, with a weak D call TRBD1 (5 bases). CDR3 size: 15 residues. Germline V gene sequence: CDR1 WSHSY, CDR2 SAAADI. The germline V and J ends were trimmed by 6 bases and 9 bases, with 21 bases remaining between them. This chain's CDR3 is CASSDGMGVQGIQYF. The CDR3 DNA is TGCGCCAGCAGCGACGGTATGGGCGTCCAGGGCATTCAGTACTTC.

The chain recombines TRBV27 with TRBJ1-5, with D uncertain. The germline CDR1 and CDR2 sequences are MNHEY and SMNVEV (reference sequence). The CDR3 runs 14 residues. Trimming pared 5 bases from V and 4 bases from J, leaving 12 bases between. The chain's CDR3 is CASSLPGRNQPQHF. The CDR3 nucleotides read TGTGCCAGCAGTCTACCGGGGAGAAATCAGCCCCAGCATTTT.

V and J are TRBV10-3 and TRBJ2-2, with 12 bases aligning to TRBD2. After removal of 0 bases from V and 5 bases from J, the junction contained 7 bases not matched to a gene. This CDR3 spans 18 amino acids. Germline V lookup: CDR1 ENHRY, CDR2 SYGVKD. CDR3 sequence reads: CAISESSPGLAGTGELFF. For the CDR3, the DNA is TGTGCCATCAGTGAGTCGAGTCCCGGACTAGCGGGAACCGGGGAGCTGTTTTTT.

The V and J genes are TRBV6-5 and TRBJ1-2; no definite D call. Trimming took 4 bases from V and 2 from J, leaving 14 bases between them. The CDR3 contains 15 residues. Germline values: CDR1 MNHEY, CDR2 SVGAGI. CDR3 DNA sequence: TGTGCCAGCAGTTTGCGTTCCCCCGTGAACTATGGCTACACCTTC. The encoded protein is CASSLRSPVNYGYTF.

This chain connects TRBV28 to TRBJ2-7; 8 nucleotides match TRBD1. CDR3 length equals 14 residues. Trimming cost V 4 bases and J 4 bases; bases outside gene matches: 6. The germline CDR1 and CDR2 sequences are MDHEN and SYDVKM. The CDR3 DNA reads as TGTGCCAGCAGTTCCCAGGGGGCGGGATACGAGCAGTACTTC. Amino acids: CASSSQGAGYEQYF.

This clone showed up just once. This rearrangement joins TRBV24-1 to TRBJ1-2; TRBD1 might be the D (6 bases). The CDR3 spans 14 residues. Germline V gene data show CDR1 as KGHDR and CDR2 as SFDVKD. The V end was cut by 4 bases, the J end by 4 bases, with 12 bases between. In DNA, the CDR3 is TGTGCCACCAGTGAAAGCAGCAGGGGCTATGGCTACACCTTC. It codes for CATSESSRGYGYTF.

V and J are TRBV27 and TRBJ2-2; D unclear. Germline lookup yields CDR1 MNHEY and CDR2 SMNVEV (reference sequence). The germline V and J ends were trimmed by 3 bases and 5 bases, with 4 bases remaining between them. This CDR3 region has 12 residues. CDR3 residues: CASSFRTGELFF. The CDR3 DNA reads as TGTGCCAGCAGTTTTCGTACCGGGGAGCTGTTTTTT.

V gene TRBV27 combines with J gene TRBJ1-3; no definite D call. V lost 4 bases and J 3 bases, leaving 7 bases between the germline ends. CDR3 length: 13 residues. Germline-derived CDR1 and CDR2 are MNHEY and SMNVEV (reference sequence). CDR3 sequence reads: CASSYSFGNTIYF. DNA of the CDR3: TGTGCCAGCAGTTACAGCTTTGGAAACACCATATATTTT.

The J gene is TRBJ1-6, the V gene TRBV11-2; D gene ambiguous. Germline CDR1 is SGHAT and CDR2 is FQNNGV. The CDR3 is made up of 18 amino acids. V shed 5 bases and J shed 1 base, with 18 bases lying between them. The CDR3 is CASSTNSYLLSYNSPLHF. Written as DNA, the CDR3 is TGTGCCAGCAGCACAAATTCCTACTTACTATCCTATAATTCACCCCTCCACTTT.

The chain joins TRBV5-4 to TRBJ1-6, with D unclear. The CDR3 sequence is 14 residues long. Germline V CDR1 and CDR2: SGHNT, YYREEE (reference sequence). Trimming cost V 0 bases and J 5 bases, with 6 bases left between them. The CDR3 sequence: CASSLEENNSPLHF. The DNA of the CDR3 is TGTGCCAGCAGCTTGGAAGAGAATAATTCACCCCTCCACTTT.

The gene calls are TRBV15 and TRBJ1-5, with TRBD1 matching 8 bases. Germline CDR1 and CDR2: LNHNV and YYDKDF (reference sequence). Trimming took 9 bases from V and 4 from J; bases not matched to a gene: 11. This CDR3 comprises 15 residues. The CDR3 here is CATNSDRGGNQPQHF. CDR3 DNA: TGTGCCACAAACTCAGACAGGGGCGGGAATCAGCCCCAGCATTTT.

The chain recombines TRBV4-3 with TRBJ2-3; maybe TRBD2 (6 bases). V was clipped by 0 bases and J by 6 bases, with 25 bases between them. The CDR3 runs 19 residues. Germline V lookup: CDR1 LGHNA, CDR2 YSLEER. The CDR3 DNA is TGCGCCAGCAGCCAAGATGTCCTGGCGGGACCGCTGACGGAGGATACGCAGTATTTT. This encodes CASSQDVLAGPLTEDTQYF.

The V call is TRBV2, the J call TRBJ1-4, with 8 nucleotides matching TRBD1. Germline CDR1 reads SNHLY; CDR2 reads FYNNEI. CDR3 size: 15 residues. Trimming cost V 6 bases and J 3 bases; bases outside gene matches: 6. The CDR3 bases are TGTGCCAGCAGGACTCAGGGGGCGGCTAATGAAAAACTGTTTTTT. It yields the protein CASRTQGAANEKLFF.

The chain uses TRBV6-5 and TRBJ2-7; 9 positions match TRBD1. Germline loops: CDR1 MNHEY, CDR2 SVGAGI. The CDR3 is made up of 15 amino acids. The junction had 4 bases not matched to a gene; V was cut back by 0 bases and J by 4 bases. In DNA form, the CDR3 reads TGTGCCAGCAGTTACTCCGGGACAGGGCTTTACGAGCAGTACTTC. It yields the protein CASSYSGTGLYEQYF.

This sequence joins TRBV5-4 and TRBJ1-1; a possible D gene is TRBD1 (5 bases). This CDR3 spans 15 amino acids. The germline V gene encodes CDR1 SGHNT and CDR2 YYREEE (reference sequence). Between the trimmed V and J ends, which lost 4 bases and 1 base, there was a span of 14 bases. DNA of the CDR3: TGTGCCAGCAGCCTGACTCGACAGACGAACACTGAAGCTTTCTTT. This encodes CASSLTRQTNTEAFF. Full variable domain (rest looked up from reference TRBV5-4 and TRBJ1-1): ETGVTQSPTHLIKTRGQQVTLRCSSQSGHNTVSWYQQALGQGPQFIFQYYREEENGRGNFPPRFSGLQFPNYSSELNVNALELDDSALYLCASSLTRQTNTEAFFGQGTRLTVV.

V gene TRBV29-1 combines with J gene TRBJ1-4, with D unresolved. The CDR3 extends over 14 amino acids. Per germline, CDR1 SQVTM and CDR2 ANQGSEA. V was clipped by 1 base and J by 8 bases, with 14 bases between them. The CDR3: CSVEGLTTGEKLFF. Written as DNA, the CDR3 is TGCAGCGTTGAAGGGTTAACAACGGGGGAAAAACTGTTTTTT. Using reference TRBV29-1 and TRBJ1-4 for the parts outside the CDR3, the full variable domain is SAVISQKPSRDICQRGTSLTIQCQVDSQVTMMFWYRQQPGQSLTLIATANQGSEATYESGFVIDKFPISRPNLTFSTLTVSNMSPEDSSIYLCSVEGLTTGEKLFFGSGTQLSVL.

The rearrangement links TRBV5-1 to TRBJ2-2; 8 nucleotides match TRBD2. The V gene end was trimmed by 5 bases and the J gene end by 1 base; junction bases not matched to a gene: 7. Germline V gene data show CDR1 as SGHRS and CDR2 as YFSETQ. CDR3 length: 16 residues. CDR3 sequence: CASRSGGTQNTGELFF. The CDR3 DNA follows: TGCGCCAGCAGATCGGGAGGGACCCAGAACACCGGGGAGCTGTTTTTT.